This T cell receptor (beta chain) was sequenced for a study of blood T cell repertoires in COVID-19. As for the study in general: Collection of acute and convalescent COVID-19 samples took place in the United States, Italy and Spain. T cells, B-cell-depleted T cells, or PBMCs supplied cDNA or gDNA.

In the authors' workflow: Amplification with reference gene primers provided the estimates of nucleated cell counts. The assay was immunoSEQ multiplex PCR, and TCRdb's table has in-frame clones only and misses some. That table gives V, J and clone size, and the DNA gave D and trimming. The sample carries over 80,000 clones, 80% recorded once. A few counts support this clone. The germline gives CDR1 MNHNS, CDR2 SASEGT. This CDR3 is 17 amino acids long. Trimming removed 2 bases from V and 6 bases from J; junction bases left unmatched: 8. Sequenced sample: peripheral blood. The TCR sequence derives from a woman aged 70-85 years with acute or convalescent COVID-19. The chain uses TRBV6-1 and TRBJ2-1, with 12 bases lining up with TRBD2. The CDR3 spells CASSEYGTSGPFNEQFF. Here the CDR3 DNA reads TGTGCCAGCAGTGAATATGGGACTAGCGGGCCCTTCAATGAGCAGTTCTTC.